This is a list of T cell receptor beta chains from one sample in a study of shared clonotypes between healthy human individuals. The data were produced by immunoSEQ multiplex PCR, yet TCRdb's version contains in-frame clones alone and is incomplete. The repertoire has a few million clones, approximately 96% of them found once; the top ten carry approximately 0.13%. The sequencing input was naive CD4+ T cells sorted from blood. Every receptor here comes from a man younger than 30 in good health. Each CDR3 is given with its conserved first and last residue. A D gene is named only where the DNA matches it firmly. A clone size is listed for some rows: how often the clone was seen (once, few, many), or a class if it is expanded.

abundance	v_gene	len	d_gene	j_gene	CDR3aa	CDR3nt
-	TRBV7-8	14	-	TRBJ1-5	CASSLSDRNQPQHF	TGTGCCAGCAGCTTATCCGACCGAAATCAGCCCCAGCATTTT
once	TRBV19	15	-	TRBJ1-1	CASSTGTSLNTEAFF	TGTGCCAGTAGTACGGGGACAAGCCTGAACACTGAAGCTTTCTTT
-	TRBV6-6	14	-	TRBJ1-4	CASSERAGNEKLFF	TGTGCCAGCAGCGAAAGGGCGGGTAATGAAAAACTGTTTTTT
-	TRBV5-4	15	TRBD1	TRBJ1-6	CASSLDQGARSPLHF	TGTGCCAGCAGCTTGGATCAGGGGGCGCGATCACCCCTCCACTTT
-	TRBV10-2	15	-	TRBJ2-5	CASSGGWNGKETQYF	TGCGCCAGCAGTGGGGGGTGGAACGGGAAAGAGACCCAGTACTTC
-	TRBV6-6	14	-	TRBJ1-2	CASSYSSHSYGYTF	TGTGCCAGCAGTTACTCGAGTCACAGCTATGGCTACACCTTC
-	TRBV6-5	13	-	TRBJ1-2	CASSPGRGYGYTF	TGTGCCAGCAGTCCGGGACGGGGCTATGGCTACACCTTC
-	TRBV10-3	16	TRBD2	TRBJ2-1	CAASPGREGRDNEQFF	TGTGCCGCCTCCCCTGGGCGGGAGGGCCGAGACAATGAGCAGTTCTTC
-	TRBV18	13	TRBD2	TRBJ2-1	CASSPISGSMSFF	TGTGCCAGCTCACCCATTAGCGGGAGTATGTCGTTCTTC
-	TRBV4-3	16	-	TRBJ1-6	CASSSQLTGNNSPLHF	TGCGCCAGCAGCTCTCAACTCACAGGGAACAATTCACCCCTCCACTTT
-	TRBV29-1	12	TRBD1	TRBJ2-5	CSATGGRETQYF	TGCAGCGCTACAGGGGGGAGAGAGACCCAGTACTTC
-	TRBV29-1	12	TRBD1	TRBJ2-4	CSVGQGQNIQYF	TGCAGCGTAGGACAGGGGCAAAACATTCAGTACTTC
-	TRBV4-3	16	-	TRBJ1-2	CASSQDRYPSNYGYTF	TGCGCCAGCAGCCAAGATCGCTATCCCTCTAACTATGGCTACACCTTC
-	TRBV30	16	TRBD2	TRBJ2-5	CAWRKGLAGGWETQYF	TGTGCCTGGAGAAAGGGACTAGCGGGAGGCTGGGAGACCCAGTACTTC
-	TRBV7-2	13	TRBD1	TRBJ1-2	CASTRGPPYGYTF	TGTGCCAGCACCAGGGGGCCCCCCTATGGCTACACCTTC